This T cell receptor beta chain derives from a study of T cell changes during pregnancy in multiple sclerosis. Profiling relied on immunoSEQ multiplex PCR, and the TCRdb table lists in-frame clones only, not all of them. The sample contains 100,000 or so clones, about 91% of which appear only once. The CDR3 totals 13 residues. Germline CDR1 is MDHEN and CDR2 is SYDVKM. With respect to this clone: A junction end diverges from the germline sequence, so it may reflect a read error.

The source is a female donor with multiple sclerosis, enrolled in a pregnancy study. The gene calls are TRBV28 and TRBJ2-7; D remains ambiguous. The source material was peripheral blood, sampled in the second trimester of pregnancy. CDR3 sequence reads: CASSRVLSYGQYF. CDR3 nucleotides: TGTGCCAGCAGCCGGGTCCTCTCCTACGGGCAGTACTTC.